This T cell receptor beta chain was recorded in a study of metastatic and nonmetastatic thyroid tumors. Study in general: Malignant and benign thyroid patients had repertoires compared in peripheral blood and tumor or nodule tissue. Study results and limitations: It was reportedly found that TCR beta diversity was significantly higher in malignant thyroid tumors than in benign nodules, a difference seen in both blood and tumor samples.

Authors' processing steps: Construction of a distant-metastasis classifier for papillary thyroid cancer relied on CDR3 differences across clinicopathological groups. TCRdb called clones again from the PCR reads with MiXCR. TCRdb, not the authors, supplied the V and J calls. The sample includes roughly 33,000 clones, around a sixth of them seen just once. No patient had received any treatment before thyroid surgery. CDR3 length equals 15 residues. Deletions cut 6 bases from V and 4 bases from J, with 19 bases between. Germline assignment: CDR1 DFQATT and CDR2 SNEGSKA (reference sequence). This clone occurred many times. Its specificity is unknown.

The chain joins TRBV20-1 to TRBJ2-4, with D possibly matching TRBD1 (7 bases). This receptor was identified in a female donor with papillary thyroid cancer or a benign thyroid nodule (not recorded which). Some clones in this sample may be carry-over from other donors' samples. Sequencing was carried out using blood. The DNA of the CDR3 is TGCAGTGCCGCGCATGGCGGGACAGCGAAAAACATTCAGTACTTC. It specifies CSAAHGGTAKNIQYF.